Described below is a single T cell receptor (beta chain) sequence and its context. The sample originates from a study of PD-L1 blockade in urothelial cancer. Study information: Blood analysis was done at 3 weeks (second dose) and 6 weeks after treatment began.

Clones were read by immunoSEQ multiplex PCR, and TCRdb kept only the in-frame ones, dropping some. The data show approximately 32,000 clones, 80% to 90% seen once. The CDR3 has 15 residues. Germline assignment: CDR1 MNHEY and CDR2 SMNVEV (reference sequence). Trimming removed 6 bases from V and 3 bases from J, with 18 bases in between. The TCR originated in a man aged 55 to 70 with urothelial cancer. Sequenced here: PBMCs, sampled around atezolizumab (anti-PD-L1) treatment. The J gene is TRBJ2-7, the V gene TRBV27; no clear D. This CDR3 is CASRTFLRVSYEQYF. As DNA, the CDR3 is TGTGCCAGCAGGACCTTCCTACGGGTGAGCTACGAGCAGTACTTC.